This T cell receptor beta chain was observed in a study of cytomegalovirus exposure and HLA in healthy donors. Notes on the study in general: Later examination showed HLA-associated TCR beta chains had greater clonal expansion than equally common others.

Germline CDR1 reads MGHDK; CDR2 reads SYGVNS. J was trimmed by 5 bases and V by 1 base; bases with no gene match: 8. This CDR3 comprises 16 residues. Of note for this clone: Its target is not known.

PCR primers comprised 60 Vbeta and 13 Jbeta primers. Some clones are missing from TCRdb's copy, which holds only in-frame ones; the method was immunoSEQ multiplex PCR. The data contain about 120,000 clones, around 80% of them singletons. This sequence joins TRBV25-1 and TRBJ2-5; 9 bases fit TRBD2. The sequence derives from a female donor in good health and CMV-seronegative. The specimen sequenced was PBMCs. CDR3 amino acids: CASSELGGGAPETQYF. The DNA for the CDR3 is TGTGCCAGCAGTGAATTAGGCGGGGGGGCCCCCGAGACCCAGTACTTC.